The 28 T cell receptor beta chains below come from one sample, sequenced in a study of OX40 agonist ivuxolimab in advanced cancers. Generated by immunoSEQ multiplex PCR, the TCRdb table keeps only in-frame clones and is missing some. The sample gives roughly 70,000 clones, about 89% of which show up once; approximately 6% is in the top ten. Here the sequenced sample was CD4+ or CD8+ T cells sorted from blood, taken in a trial of the OX40 agonist ivuxolimab. The origin of the receptors is an adult with an advanced solid tumor such as melanoma, head and neck, liver or kidney cancer.

The chain recombines TRBV5-4 with TRBJ2-7; tentative D call: TRBD2 (5 bases). V lost 5 bases and J lost 4, with 19 bases in between. CDR3 length: 15 amino acids. Germline V gene lookup returns CDR1 SGHNT and CDR2 YYREEE (reference sequence). The CDR3 region is CASSREGRSLYEQYF. CDR3 DNA: TGTGCCAGCAGTCGAGAGGGAAGGTCCCTATACGAGCAGTACTTC.

The genes are TRBV5-8 and TRBJ2-5, with TRBD2 as a possible D gene (6 bases). The CDR3 has 15 residues. From germline, CDR1 is SGHTS and CDR2 YDEGEE. The V and J ends lost 6 bases and 2 bases respectively, with 17 bases between them. CDR3 bases: TGTGCCAGCAACCCGGGAGTGACGCTGCAAGAGACCCAGTACTTC. This codes for CASNPGVTLQETQYF.

Regarding this clone: At one of its ends the junction is not consistent with the germline gene, which may arise from a read error. This chain uses TRBV2 with TRBJ1-2; 7 bases match TRBD1. CDR1 is SNHLY and CDR2 is FYNNEI in the germline V gene. The CDR3 length is 12 residues. The DNA for the CDR3 is TGTGCGAGCACCAGGGGGGTCGAAGGCTACACCTTC. This translates into CASTRGVEGYTF.

This rearrangement joins TRBV2 to TRBJ1-1; D remains unclear. The CDR3 runs 14 residues. V was pared by 7 bases and J by 1 base, with 13 bases between. Germline CDR1 is SNHLY and CDR2 is FYNNEI. The CDR3 reads CASTATPENTEAFF. CDR3 nucleotides: TGTGCCAGCACCGCAACTCCAGAGAACACTGAAGCTTTCTTT.

The V and J genes are TRBV29-1 and TRBJ2-7, with 7 nucleotides matching TRBD1. With V trimmed by 1 base and J by 1 base, 7 bases remained unmatched. CDR1 and CDR2 from the germline V gene are SQVTM and ANQGSEA. The CDR3 loop spans 15 amino acids. CDR3 sequence: CSVEGGQGVSYEQYF. The CDR3, as DNA: TGCAGCGTTGAAGGCGGCCAGGGGGTATCCTACGAGCAGTACTTC.

The chain combines TRBV27 with TRBJ2-1, with TRBD2 matching 7 bases. Germline V gene lookup returns CDR1 MNHEY and CDR2 SMNVEV (reference sequence). The V and J ends lost 3 bases and 6 bases, in that order; junction bases with no gene match: 5. This CDR3 region has 14 residues. CDR3 nucleotide sequence: TGTGCCAGCAGTTTGTTGGGGGGGGGCAATGAGCAGTTCTTC. Translation gives CASSLLGGGNEQFF.

This clone was observed a handful of times. The rearrangement joins TRBV5-8 to TRBJ1-5, with 7 bases fitting TRBD1. The germline V gene has CDR1 SGHTS and CDR2 YDEGEE. V lost 4 bases, J lost 7 bases, and 2 bases stayed unmatched. The CDR3 extends over 12 amino acids. The CDR3 loop reads CASSNRGQPQHF. CDR3 sequence (DNA): TGTGCCAGCAGCAACAGGGGACAGCCCCAGCATTTT.

The V call is TRBV28, the J call TRBJ2-7; the D is unclear. This CDR3 has 12 amino acids. The germline V gene has CDR1 MDHEN and CDR2 SYDVKM. V lost 5 bases and J 5 bases, leaving 10 bases between the germline ends. CDR3: CASSPHRDEQYF. The CDR3 DNA is TGTGCCAGCAGTCCCCATCGGGACGAGCAGTACTTC.

About this clone: Compared with germline, one end of the junction differs, possibly owing to a read error. The chain carries TRBV29-1 and TRBJ2-4; 8 bases align to TRBD1. Germline V gene lookup returns CDR1 SQVTM and CDR2 ANQGSEA. The CDR3 consists of 11 residues. The CDR3 DNA reads TGCAGCGCAAAAGGACAGGGATTGATGCACTTC. This sequence encodes CSAKGQGLMHF.

The chain has TRBV29-1 and TRBJ2-2, with TRBD1 matching over 9 bases. Germline CDR1 and CDR2: SQVTM and ANQGSEA. V lost 5 bases to trimming and J lost 4 bases; unmatched junction nucleotides: 14. There are 17 residues in the CDR3. CDR3 nucleotides: TGCAGCGTTCGATACCGATCCGGGACAGGGAGCACCGGGGAGCTGTTTTTT. Residues: CSVRYRSGTGSTGELFF.

CDR3 sequence: CASSRTSGYNEQFF. DNA of the CDR3: TGCGCCAGCAGCCGGACTAGCGGCTACAATGAGCAGTTCTTC. The chain uses TRBV4-3 and TRBJ2-1; 10 bases line up with TRBD2. CDR3 length: 14 residues. V lost 4 bases to trimming and J lost 3 bases; unmatched junction nucleotides: 0. CDR1 is LGHNA and CDR2 is YSLEER in the germline V gene.

The V and J genes are TRBV5-6 and TRBJ2-2, with D perhaps matching TRBD1 (6 bases). The V gene lost 5 bases and the J gene lost 4 bases, with 18 bases spanning the gap. The V gene's germline CDR1 is SGHDT and CDR2 YYEEEE. The CDR3 contains 16 residues. The CDR3 region has the DNA TGTGCCAGCAGTCCGGAAACAGGGCCGACCACCGGGGAGCTGTTTTTT. Residues: CASSPETGPTTGELFF.

This rearrangement joins TRBV27 to TRBJ2-7; 7 nucleotides line up with TRBD2. The V and J ends lost 6 bases and 5 bases, in that order; junction bases with no gene match: 10. This CDR3 is 14 amino acids long. Germline values: CDR1 MNHEY, CDR2 SMNVEV (reference sequence). Here the CDR3 DNA reads TGTGCCAGCAGCCTCCGAGCGGGACTCGACGAGCAGTACTTC. Amino acid sequence: CASSLRAGLDEQYF.

The genes are TRBV27 and TRBJ2-1; the D is unclear. From germline, CDR1 is MNHEY and CDR2 SMNVEV (reference sequence). Trimming stripped 4 bases from V and 12 bases from J, with 16 bases between. This CDR3 has 13 amino acids. The CDR3 bases are TGTGCCAGCAGTTACTCCCCTCAAGTGCCGCAGTTCTTC. Translating it yields CASSYSPQVPQFF.

The chain carries TRBV4-3 and TRBJ2-6; D is uncertain. V was cut by 0 bases and J by 4 bases, with 10 bases left in between. Germline V gives CDR1 LGHNA, CDR2 YSLEER. This CDR3 has 16 residues. This CDR3 is CASSQDRSLGANVLTF. In DNA form, the CDR3 reads TGCGCCAGCAGCCAAGATCGGAGCCTGGGGGCCAACGTCCTGACTTTC.

The V call is TRBV7-9, the J call TRBJ2-7; TRBD1 matches 9 bases. Trimming removed 4 bases from V and 3 bases from J; junction bases left unmatched: 7. This CDR3 spans 15 amino acids. CDR1 is SEHNR and CDR2 is FQNEAQ in the germline V gene (reference sequence). The CDR3 region is CASSSDRGKLYEQYF. The CDR3 nucleotides are TGTGCCAGCAGCTCGGACAGGGGAAAACTCTACGAGCAGTACTTC.

This chain joins TRBV2 and TRBJ2-7; the match to TRBD2 covers 7 bases. The CDR3 length is 13 residues. CDR1 and CDR2 (germline): SNHLY, FYNNEI. V lost 8 bases to trimming and J lost 2 bases; unmatched junction nucleotides: 6. The CDR3 reads CASAREGTYEQYF. The CDR3 nucleotides read TGTGCCAGCGCGAGGGAGGGGACCTACGAGCAGTACTTC.

This chain links TRBV27 with TRBJ2-5, with D perhaps matching TRBD1 or TRBD2 (5 bases each). The CDR3 has 12 amino acids. Trimming removed 4 bases from V and 5 bases from J, with 8 bases in between. CDR1 and CDR2 from the germline V gene are MNHEY and SMNVEV (reference sequence). This CDR3 reads CASSSRGETQYF. CDR3 sequence (DNA): TGTGCCAGCAGTTCGAGGGGTGAGACCCAGTACTTC.

This clone is a singleton in its sample. CDR3 region: CASSFVLSEYGYTF. CDR3 nucleotide sequence: TGTGCCAGCAGCTTCGTTTTGTCCGAGTATGGCTACACCTTC. The chain recombines TRBV7-9 with TRBJ1-2; D ambiguous. The CDR3 runs to 14 residues. CDR1 SEHNR and CDR2 FQNEAQ come from the germline V gene (reference sequence). The V and J ends lost 3 bases and 5 bases respectively, with 13 bases between them.

This clone has only a few counts. The chain employs TRBV27 and TRBJ1-6; D unresolved. This CDR3 has 17 amino acids. Trimming removed 2 bases from V and 1 base from J, with 12 bases in between. Germline CDR1 and CDR2: MNHEY and SMNVEV (reference sequence). The CDR3: CASSLTAFGSYNSPLHF. The CDR3 nucleotides read TGTGCCAGCAGTTTAACAGCATTTGGTTCCTATAATTCACCCCTCCACTTT.

The V call is TRBV28, the J call TRBJ2-7; no firm D call. This CDR3 region has 12 residues. V shed 6 bases and J shed 4 bases, with 10 bases lying between them. The V gene's germline CDR1 is MDHEN and CDR2 SYDVKM. The CDR3 is CASSPRTYEQYF. DNA of the CDR3: TGTGCCAGCAGCCCCCGAACATACGAGCAGTACTTC.

V usage is TRBV6-4 and J usage is TRBJ2-2; D uncertain. CDR1 MRHNA and CDR2 SNTAGT come from the germline V gene. Deletions cut 6 bases from V and 1 base from J, with 6 bases between. The length of the CDR3 is 13 residues. Here the CDR3 reads CASRAENTGELFF. The CDR3 nucleotides read TGTGCCAGCAGAGCAGAGAACACCGGGGAGCTGTTTTTT.

The J gene is TRBJ1-1, the V gene TRBV14, with a possible D match to TRBD1 (5 bases). Germline values: CDR1 SGHDN, CDR2 FVKESK. There are 11 residues in the CDR3. Trimming cost V 1 base and J 8 bases, with 5 bases left between them. The CDR3 sequence is CASSQGDEAFF. The CDR3, as DNA: TGTGCCAGCAGCCAAGGGGACGAAGCTTTCTTT.

This clone was picked up a small number of times. V usage is TRBV14 and J usage is TRBJ2-1; D gene ambiguous. V lost 4 bases, J lost 4 bases, and 11 bases lay in between. The CDR3 contains 14 residues. Germline CDR1 SGHDN, CDR2 FVKESK. CDR3 protein: CASSPDTPYNEQFF. The CDR3 DNA reads TGTGCCAGCAGCCCCGACACTCCGTACAATGAGCAGTTCTTC.

This chain joins TRBV27 and TRBJ2-7; D call uncertain. Trimming left V 3 bases short and J 3 bases short, with 18 bases between. The CDR3 runs to 16 residues. Germline V lookup: CDR1 MNHEY, CDR2 SMNVEV (reference sequence). The DNA for the CDR3 is TGTGCCAGCAGTTTCCCAATTCTAACGTCGAACTACGAGCAGTACTTC. Amino acid sequence: CASSFPILTSNYEQYF.

This chain connects TRBV11-2 to TRBJ2-3, with unresolved D. V dropped 2 bases and J dropped 3 bases, with 6 bases sitting between them. CDR3 length equals 13 residues. Looked up from germline, CDR1 is SGHAT and CDR2 is FQNNGV. The CDR3 nucleotides read TGTGCCAGCAGCTTATTTACTACAGATACGCAGTATTTT. It codes for CASSLFTTDTQYF.

The V gene is TRBV19, the J gene TRBJ2-1; 8 bases map to TRBD2. V lost 6 bases and J lost 4; bases outside the gene matches: 5. Germline CDR1 LNHDA, CDR2 SQIVND (reference sequence). The CDR3 covers 14 residues. CDR3 sequence reads: CASRGLAGYNEQFF. CDR3 bases: TGTGCCAGTAGGGGTCTAGCGGGTTACAATGAGCAGTTCTTC.

Turning to this clone: Other DNA sequences in the sample encode the same CDR3. The rearrangement joins TRBV9 to TRBJ1-1, with a possible D match to TRBD1 (6 bases). Germline V gives CDR1 SGDLS, CDR2 YYNGEE. Trimming removed 3 bases from V and 5 bases from J, with 11 bases in between. The CDR3 runs to 13 residues. The CDR3 nucleotides read TGTGCCAGCAGCGAGGGGGGAGGGACTGAAGCTTTCTTT. This codes for CASSEGGGTEAFF. Full variable domain (outside the CDR3, taken from reference TRBV9 and TRBJ1-1): DSGVTQTPKHLITATGQRVTLRCSPRSGDLSVYWYQQSLDQGLQFLIQYYNGEERAKGNILERFSAQQFPDLHSELNLSSLELGDSALYFCASSEGGGTEAFFGQGTRLTVV.